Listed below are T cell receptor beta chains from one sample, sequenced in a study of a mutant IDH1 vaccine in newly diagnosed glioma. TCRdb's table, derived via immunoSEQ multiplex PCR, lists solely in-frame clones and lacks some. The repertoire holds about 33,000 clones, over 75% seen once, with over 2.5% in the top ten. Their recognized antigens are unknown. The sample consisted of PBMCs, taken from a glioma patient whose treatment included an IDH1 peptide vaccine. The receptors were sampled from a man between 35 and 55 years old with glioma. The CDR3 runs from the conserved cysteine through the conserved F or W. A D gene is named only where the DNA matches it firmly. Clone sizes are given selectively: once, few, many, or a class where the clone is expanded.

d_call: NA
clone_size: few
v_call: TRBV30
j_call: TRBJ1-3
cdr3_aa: CAWSLDSKAGNTIYF
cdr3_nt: TGTGCCTGGAGTTTGGACAGCAAAGCTGGAAACACCATATATTTT

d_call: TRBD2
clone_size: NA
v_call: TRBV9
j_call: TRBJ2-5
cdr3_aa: CASSVGFGGSTETQYF
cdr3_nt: TGTGCCAGCAGCGTAGGTTTCGGCGGGAGTACAGAGACCCAGTACTTC

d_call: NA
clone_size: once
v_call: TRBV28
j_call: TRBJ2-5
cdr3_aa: CASSFPSPETQYF
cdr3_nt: TGTGCCAGCAGTTTCCCGTCCCCAGAGACCCAGTACTTC

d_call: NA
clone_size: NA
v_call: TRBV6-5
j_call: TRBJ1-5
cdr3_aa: CASSYSPASNQPQHF
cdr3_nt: TGTGCCAGCAGTTACTCGCCGGCAAGCAATCAGCCCCAGCATTTT

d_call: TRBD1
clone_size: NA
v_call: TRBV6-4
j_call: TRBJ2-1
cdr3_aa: CASSVGTEDNEQFF
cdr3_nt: TGTGCCAGCAGTGTTGGGACAGAAGACAATGAGCAGTTCTTC

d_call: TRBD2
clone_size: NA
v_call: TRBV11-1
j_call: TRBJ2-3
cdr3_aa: CASSLAGRESTDTQYF
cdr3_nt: TGTGCCAGCAGCTTAGCAGGGAGGGAAAGCACAGATACGCAGTATTTT

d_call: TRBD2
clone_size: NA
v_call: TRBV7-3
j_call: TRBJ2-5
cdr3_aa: CASSLTGLAGSQETQYF
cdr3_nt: TGTGCCAGCAGCTTGACCGGACTAGCGGGCTCACAAGAGACCCAGTACTTC

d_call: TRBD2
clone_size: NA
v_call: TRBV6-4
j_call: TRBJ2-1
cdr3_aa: CASSDGLAGDRSEQFF
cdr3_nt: TGTGCCAGCAGTGATGGACTAGCGGGAGATCGTAGTGAGCAGTTCTTC

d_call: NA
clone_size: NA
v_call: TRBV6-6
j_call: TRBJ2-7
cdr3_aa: CASSQTKYEQYF
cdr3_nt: TGTGCCAGCAGCCAAACCAAGTACGAGCAGTACTTC

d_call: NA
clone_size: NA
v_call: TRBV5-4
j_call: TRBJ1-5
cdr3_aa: CASSLGGDQPQHF
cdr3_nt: TGTGCCAGCAGCTTGGGGGGTGACCAGCCCCAGCATTTT

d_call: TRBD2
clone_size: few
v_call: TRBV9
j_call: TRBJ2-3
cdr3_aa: CASSVEGTSASVDTQYF
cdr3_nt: TGTGCCAGCAGCGTAGAAGGGACTAGCGCTTCGGTAGATACGCAGTATTTT

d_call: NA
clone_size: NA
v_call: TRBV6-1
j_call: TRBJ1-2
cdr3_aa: CATSPQGGYGYTF
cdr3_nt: TGTGCCACCTCTCCCCAGGGAGGCTATGGCTACACCTTC

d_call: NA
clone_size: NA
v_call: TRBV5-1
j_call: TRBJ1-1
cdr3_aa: CASSAQLMETEAFF
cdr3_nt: TGCGCCAGCAGCGCCCAGCTCATGGAGACTGAAGCTTTCTTT

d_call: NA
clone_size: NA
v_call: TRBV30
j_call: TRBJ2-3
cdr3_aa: CAWSLGRTTDTQYF
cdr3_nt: TGTGCCTGGAGTCTTGGACGGACCACAGATACGCAGTATTTT

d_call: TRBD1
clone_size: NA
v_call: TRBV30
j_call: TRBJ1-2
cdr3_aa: CAWSRTGLGYTF
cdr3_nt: TGTGCCTGGTCCAGGACAGGGCTAGGCTACACCTTC

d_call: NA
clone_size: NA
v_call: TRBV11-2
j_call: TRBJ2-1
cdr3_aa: CASSFVTGYNEQFF
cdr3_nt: TGTGCCAGCAGCTTCGTAACGGGCTACAATGAGCAGTTCTTC

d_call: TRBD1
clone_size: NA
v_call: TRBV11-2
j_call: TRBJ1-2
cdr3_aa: CASSPRQGRGYTF
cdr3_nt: TGTGCCAGCAGCCCGAGACAGGGTCGCGGCTACACCTTC

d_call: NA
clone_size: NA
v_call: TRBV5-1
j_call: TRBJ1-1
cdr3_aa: CASSPALGTRTEAFF
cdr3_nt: TGCGCCAGCAGCCCGGCCCTTGGGACACGCACTGAAGCTTTCTTT